Detailed here is one T cell receptor (beta chain). Its antigen is not identified. The data stem from a study of monozygotic twins with inflammatory bowel disease. TCRdb reanalyzed the 5' RACE reads and collapses them to one entry per CDR3 protein, without DNA. In all, the sample yields about 450,000 distinct CDR3 sequences. Study-level findings and limits: It was in IBD patients that TCRbeta diversity (inverse Simpson) was lower than in healthy co-twins. A lone strong IBD-associated signal or clonotype found no support.

CDR3 length: 12 residues. The germline gives CDR1 SGHTA, CDR2 FQGNSA. Total RNA isolation used whole blood (no T cell sorting was performed). This receptor was obtained from a human donor with ulcerative colitis or Crohn's disease, or a healthy co-twin of an affected twin (not recorded which). The rearrangement uses TRBV7-2 and TRBJ2-1; absent DNA, TCRdb's TRBD2 call cannot be checked. Sequenced material: blood. CDR3 amino acids: CATGVHYNEQFF.